The clone carrying this TCR beta chain was observed a single time. Its cognate antigen is unknown. TCRdb's copy holds only in-frame clones and misses some; the assay was immunoSEQ multiplex PCR. Of roughly 300,000 clones in the sample, approximately 90% were seen once. This entry belongs to a study of cytomegalovirus exposure and HLA in healthy donors. General study results and limits: Accounts indicate the classifier identified cytomegalovirus status with strong specificity and sensitivity. Whilst most TCR sequences proved rare, a subset of public TCRs occurred across many donors. The study put some 150 TCR beta chains on its list as cytomegalovirus-associated.

V shed 5 bases, J shed 4 bases, and the junction held 6 bases outside the gene matches. The length of the CDR3 is 16 residues. Germline lookup yields CDR1 SGHNT and CDR2 YENEEA. V usage is TRBV11-3 and J usage is TRBJ2-1, with 12 positions matching TRBD2. The sequence derives from a woman under 30 in good health and CMV-seronegative. The material sequenced was PBMCs. CDR3 residues: CASSAGLAGTYNEQFF. The DNA of the CDR3 is TGTGCCAGCAGCGCTGGACTAGCGGGAACTTACAATGAGCAGTTCTTC.